This T cell receptor (beta chain) is from a study of blood T cell repertoires in COVID-19. About the research overall: The United States, Italy and Spain supplied acute and convalescent COVID-19 samples. T cells, B-cell-depleted T cells, or PBMCs supplied cDNA or gDNA.

Original data processing: Estimation of nucleated cell counts was performed using reference gene primer amplification. Some clones are missing from TCRdb's copy, which holds only in-frame ones; the method was immunoSEQ multiplex PCR. The V and J calls and clone size come from that table; D and trimming were worked out from the DNA. The sample lists about 200,000 clones; more than 70% were seen once. The CDR3 is made up of 17 amino acids. Trimming at V came to 0 bases and at J to 4 bases, leaving 9 bases not matched to a gene. Germline assignment: CDR1 SGDLS and CDR2 YYNGEE. The receptor's source is a man between 18 and 35 years old with active or convalescent COVID-19. Specimen: peripheral blood. The chain uses TRBV9 and TRBJ1-2, with TRBD1 identical over 10 bases. The CDR3, as DNA: TGTGCCAGCAGCGTAGACTCCTTGGGGACAGGGGTCTATGGCTACACCTTC. Protein sequence: CASSVDSLGTGVYGYTF.